This T cell receptor (beta chain) was captured in a study of blood T cell repertoires in COVID-19. Study overall: Samples taken during acute and convalescent COVID-19 were collected in the United States, Italy and Spain.

V gave up 1 base and J gave up 0 bases, with 12 bases separating them. CDR1 is SGHRS, CDR2 YFSETQ, per germline. The CDR3 spans 16 residues. Sequencing was performed with immunoSEQ multiplex PCR; in TCRdb, only in-frame clones are kept and a portion is missing. Of about 160,000 clones in the sample, 79% were seen once. The receptor's source is a woman aged 60-70 years with COVID-19, enrolled during active disease. Material for sequencing was peripheral blood. The chain uses TRBV5-1 and TRBJ2-3; D unresolved. The CDR3 region has the DNA TGCGCCAGCAGCTTGACACCTCATATTAGCACAGATACGCAGTATTTT. Its translation: CASSLTPHISTDTQYF.